The clone carrying this T cell receptor beta chain was seen a few times. The sample belongs to a study of T cells in Graves' hyperthyroidism and ophthalmopathy. Researchers took RNA transcripts and amplified the TCR beta CDR3 regions from them. First-round RT-PCR of the TCR CDR3 relied on the HTBI primer set. TCRdb re-derived calls from the multiplex PCR reads in MiXCR, one entry per CDR3 protein. The table shows some 490,000 distinct CDR3 sequences, with about 22% occurring only once. The CDR3 runs 13 residues. V lost 5 bases and J 4 bases, leaving 11 bases between the germline ends. The germline gives CDR1 LNHNV, CDR2 YYDKDF (reference sequence).

This TCR came from a woman aged 70-85 years with Graves' ophthalmopathy. The sample was blood. The chain uses TRBV15 and TRBJ1-2; D unresolved. CDR3 residues: CATSLSKSYGYTF. The CDR3 DNA follows: TGTGCCACCAGCCTTAGCAAGAGCTATGGCTACACCTTC.